This TCR beta chain was profiled in a study of CD8 T cells in Susac syndrome. V lost 10 bases to trimming and J lost 4 bases, with 9 bases between them. CDR1 is SEHNR, CDR2 FQNEAQ, per germline (reference sequence). The CDR3 loop spans 11 amino acids. Negative isolation yielded CD8+ and CD4+ T cells; FACS enriched TEMRA cells. With random hexamers, reverse transcription was performed on 0.5 to 1 ug of RNA. TCRdb itself ran the immunoSEQ multiplex PCR reads through MiXCR, one entry per CDR3 protein. The profile shows 120,000 or so distinct CDR3 sequences, around 94% of them singletons. The source material was CD8+ T cells from PBMCs. The source of this sequence is a human donor with Susac syndrome. The rearrangement links TRBV7-9 to TRBJ2-3, with D perhaps matching TRBD1 (5 bases). Written as DNA, the CDR3 is TGTGCCACCGTGGGGCCAGATACGCAGTATTTT. Translation gives CATVGPDTQYF.